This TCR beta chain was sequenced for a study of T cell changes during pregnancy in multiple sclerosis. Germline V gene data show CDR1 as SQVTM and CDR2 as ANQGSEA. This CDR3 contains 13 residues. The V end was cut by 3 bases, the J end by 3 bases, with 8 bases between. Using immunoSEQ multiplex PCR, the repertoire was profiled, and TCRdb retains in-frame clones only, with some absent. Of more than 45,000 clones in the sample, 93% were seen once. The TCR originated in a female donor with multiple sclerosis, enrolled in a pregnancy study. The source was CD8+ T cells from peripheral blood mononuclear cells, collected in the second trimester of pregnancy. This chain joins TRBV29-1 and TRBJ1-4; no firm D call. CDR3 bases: TGCAGCGTTGATGCAGGATCTAATGAAAAACTGTTTTTT. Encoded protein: CSVDAGSNEKLFF.